This passage covers 12 T cell receptor beta chains from one sample sequenced in a study of blood T cells in healthy people across ages. Using a J-beta primer mix together with a sample-barcoded 5' primer, a second PCR was run for roughly 7 to 12 cycles. TCRdb passed the 5' RACE reads through MiXCR, listing each CDR3 protein once. The sample contains around 870,000 distinct CDR3 sequences, about 28% of which appear only once. The source material was blood. These receptors originate from a woman older than 75 in good health.

This clonotype was seen once. A much larger clone differs from this one at a single base, so this may be a read error. V is TRBV14 and J is TRBJ2-6; the D gene is possibly TRBD1 (5 bases). CDR3 length: 16 residues. Germline V gene lookup returns CDR1 SGHDN and CDR2 FVKESK. CDR3 DNA: TGTGCCAGCAGCCTCGTCTCGCCTTCTGGGGCCAACGTCCTGGCTTTC. Protein sequence: CASSLVSPSGANVLAF.

This clonotype has only a few counts. The chain links TRBV7-9 to TRBJ1-5; tentative D call: TRBD1 (6 bases). With 1 base removed from V and 7 bases from J, the gap between germline ends came to 14 bases. The CDR3 totals 15 residues. Germline loops: CDR1 SEHNR, CDR2 FQNEAQ (reference sequence). CDR3 coding DNA: TGTGCCAGCAGCTTAGGGGGGGCCCCGGGACAGCCCCAGCATTTT. Protein: CASSLGGAPGQPQHF.

V gene TRBV4-3 combines with J gene TRBJ2-3; possible D gene TRBD1, 5 bases. This CDR3 is built from 15 residues. CDR1 is LGHNA and CDR2 is YSLEER in the germline V gene. Trimming cost V 1 base and J 6 bases, with 14 bases left between them. As DNA, the CDR3 is TGCGCCAGCAGCCAAGGGTTACAAGGGGCCGATACGCAGTATTTT. Translated, it gives CASSQGLQGADTQYF.

The V call is TRBV3-1, the J call TRBJ2-1; 8 bases agree with TRBD1. Per the germline V gene, CDR1 is LGHDT and CDR2 is YNNKEL (reference sequence). The CDR3 spans 12 residues. J gave up 9 bases and V 4 bases, and 2 bases lay outside the gene matches. The CDR3 region is CASSRDRFEQFF. CDR3 nucleotide sequence: TGTGCCAGCAGCCGGGACAGGTTTGAGCAGTTCTTC.

The rearrangement links TRBV4-1 to TRBJ1-1; 8 bases agree with TRBD1. Germline CDR1 MGHRA, CDR2 YSYEKL. V lost 0 bases, J lost 1 base, and 10 bases stayed unmatched. This CDR3 region has 18 residues. Here the CDR3 DNA reads TGCGCCAGCAGCCAAGAATTGGTGACAGGGGTTTGGAACACTGAAGCTTTCTTT. This sequence encodes CASSQELVTGVWNTEAFF.

This clonotype has a count of ten or more. The rearrangement links TRBV20-1 to TRBJ2-5; 7 positions agree with TRBD2. The CDR3 length is 15 residues. With V trimmed by 0 bases and J by 1 base, 5 bases remained unmatched. Germline loops: CDR1 DFQATT, CDR2 SNEGSKA (reference sequence). The CDR3 DNA reads TGCAGTGCTAGAGATAATCTAGCGGTCCAAGAGACCCAGTACTTC. Protein product: CSARDNLAVQETQYF.

This clonotype was observed many times. The chain joins TRBV21-1 to TRBJ2-3; the table assigns TRBD2, which was not confirmed against the DNA. TRBV21-1 is a known pseudogene. The CDR3 covers 15 residues. The CDR3 spells CASAITKIWTGTQYF. The CDR3 DNA reads TGTGCCAGCGCCATTACTAAAATTTGGACTGGTACGCAGTATTTT.

Ten or more counts support this clonotype. The CDR3 protein is CASSQDLSPGYSYEQYF. Written as DNA, the CDR3 is TGTGCCAGCAGCCAAGATCTGAGCCCGGGGTATTCCTACGAGCAGTACTTC. The rearrangement uses TRBV3-1 and TRBJ2-7; D perhaps matches TRBD2 (5 bases). The V gene's germline CDR1 is LGHDT and CDR2 YNNKEL (reference sequence). V was trimmed by 0 bases and J by 1 base, leaving 16 bases between them. The CDR3 consists of 17 residues.

This chain links TRBV15 with TRBJ2-2; the D gene could be TRBD1 or TRBD2 (5 bases each). This CDR3 comprises 16 residues. CDR1 and CDR2 from the germline V gene are LNHNV and YYDKDF (reference sequence). V was pared by 0 bases and J by 4 bases, with 12 bases between. In DNA, the CDR3 is TGTGCCACCAGCAGAGAGGGAGTCAGGGCCACCGGGGAGCTGTTTTTT. It encodes CATSREGVRATGELFF.

The rearrangement uses TRBV2 and TRBJ2-3, with 8 bases lining up with TRBD2. V trimming: 4 bases; J trimming: 10 bases; junction bases outside the gene matches: 10. The CDR3 is 14 residues long. Germline V gene data show CDR1 as SNHLY and CDR2 as FYNNEI. The CDR3 here is CASSGTSGLGAQYF. CDR3 nucleotides: TGTGCCAGCAGTGGTACTAGCGGCCTAGGGGCGCAGTATTTT.

This clonotype was observed at least ten times. The chain carries TRBV20-1 and TRBJ2-1; 12 nucleotides match TRBD1. Losses at the gene ends were 6 bases for V and 8 bases for J; bases not matched to a gene: 8. This CDR3 has 14 residues. The germline V gene encodes CDR1 DFQATT and CDR2 SNEGSKA (reference sequence). The DNA for the CDR3 is TGCAGTGCGACAGGGACAGGGGGCCTCCATGAGCAGTTCTTC. It translates to CSATGTGGLHEQFF.

The chain is built from TRBV7-8 and TRBJ2-7, with TRBD1 as a possible D gene (6 bases). V was pared by 5 bases and J by 7 bases, with 15 bases between. The CDR3 spans 13 residues. The germline gives CDR1 SGHVS, CDR2 FQNEAQ. The CDR3 protein is CASSVYRVGEQYF. DNA for the CDR3: TGTGCCAGCAGCGTATACAGGGTCGGGGAGCAGTACTTC.